The 29 T cell receptor beta chains presented below share a single source sample, sequenced in a study of cytomegalovirus exposure and HLA in healthy donors. PCR amplification relied on 60 Vbeta primers (plus 13 Jbeta primers). TCRdb's copy holds only in-frame clones and misses some; the assay was immunoSEQ multiplex PCR. Its listing shows tens of thousands of clones. Input material: PBMCs. The receptors here all came from a man in his forties in good health and CMV-seronegative.

The genes are TRBV30 and TRBJ1-4, with 7 bases lining up with TRBD1. V gave up 7 bases and J gave up 8 bases; unmatched junction bases: 10. The CDR3 runs 13 residues. Looked up from germline, CDR1 is GTSNPN and CDR2 is SVGIG (reference sequence). CDR3 loop: CAYNRGFGEKLFF. The DNA for the CDR3 is TGTGCCTACAACAGGGGTTTCGGGGAAAAACTGTTTTTT.

The rearrangement uses TRBV28 and TRBJ2-1; D gene unclear. This CDR3 comprises 13 residues. CDR1 MDHEN and CDR2 SYDVKM come from the germline V gene. V shed 3 bases and J shed 3 bases, with 6 bases lying between them. The CDR3 sequence: CASSLYGYNEQFF. DNA of the CDR3: TGTGCCAGCAGTTTGTACGGCTACAATGAGCAGTTCTTC. Looking up the rest from reference TRBV28 and TRBJ2-1 gives the full variable domain: DVKVTQSSRYLVKRTGEKVFLECVQDMDHENMFWYRQDPGLGLRLIYFSYDVKMKEKGDIPEGYSVSREKKERFSLILESASTNQTSMYLCASSLYGYNEQFFGPGTRLTVL.

The rearrangement links TRBV5-1 to TRBJ2-1; a possible D gene is TRBD1 (5 bases). This CDR3 spans 14 amino acids. Trimming took off 4 bases at V and 5 bases at J, with 13 bases between the two ends. Germline V lookup: CDR1 SGHRS, CDR2 YFSETQ. CDR3 loop: CASSADTLDNEQFF. CDR3 coding DNA: TGCGCCAGCAGCGCGGACACCCTCGACAATGAGCAGTTCTTC.

CDR3 amino acids: CASSLTRGKCEAFF. The CDR3 bases are TGTGCCAGCAGCTTAACAAGAGGCAAGTGTGAAGCTTTCTTT. The gene calls are TRBV11-3 and TRBJ1-1; D not resolved. This CDR3 comprises 14 residues. V was trimmed by 2 bases and J by 7 bases, leaving 14 bases between them. CDR1 is SGHNT and CDR2 is YENEEA in the germline V gene.

This chain links TRBV2 with TRBJ1-3, with 9 bases matching TRBD1. Germline V CDR1 and CDR2: SNHLY, FYNNEI. CDR3 length: 13 amino acids. V dropped 11 bases and J dropped 4; count of bases not matched to a gene: 6. The CDR3 coding sequence is TGTGCCCGACAGGGGGGAGAAGGAAACACCATATATTTT. Protein product: CARQGGEGNTIYF.

This chain connects TRBV11-2 to TRBJ2-5, with D perhaps matching TRBD2 (7 bases). CDR3 size: 15 residues. Germline assignment: CDR1 SGHAT and CDR2 FQNNGV. V gave up 5 bases and J gave up 5 bases, with 18 bases separating them. CDR3 protein: CASSPRGGQGETQYF. In nucleotides, the CDR3 is TGTGCCAGCAGCCCAAGGGGGGGCCAAGGCGAGACCCAGTACTTC.

The V and J genes are TRBV7-2 and TRBJ1-5, with D possibly being TRBD1 (6 bases). The CDR3 length is 16 residues. Trimming left V 5 bases short and J 3 bases short, with 17 bases between. Per the germline V gene, CDR1 is SGHTA and CDR2 is FQGNSA. The CDR3 DNA sequence: TGTGCCAGCAGCCGGTCCCGGGACACAACCAATCAGCCCCAGCATTTT. This sequence encodes CASSRSRDTTNQPQHF.

J is TRBJ2-5 and V is TRBV5-1; a weak D match, TRBD2 (6 bases). The end of the DNA is better explained by TRBJ2-7, so the J call may be wrong. CDR3 size: 14 residues. Per the germline V gene, CDR1 is SGHRS and CDR2 is YFSETQ. The CDR3 sequence is CASSPLIRGNEQYF. CDR3 DNA: TGCGCCAGCAGCCCCCTTATCCGCGGGAACGAGCAGTACTTC.

V usage is TRBV6-1 and J usage is TRBJ2-3; TRBD2 aligns across 7 bases. J gave up 2 bases and V 6 bases, and 8 bases lay outside the gene matches. The length of the CDR3 is 15 residues. The germline CDR1 and CDR2 sequences are MNHNS and SASEGT. CDR3 DNA sequence: TGTGCCAGCAGAGTAGCGGGTTCGAACACAGATACGCAGTATTTT. Translation: CASRVAGSNTDTQYF.

The chain carries TRBV19 and TRBJ2-7, with TRBD1 matching 7 bases. In germline, CDR1 is LNHDA, CDR2 SQIVND (reference sequence). V shed 6 bases and J 1 base; nucleotides not matched to a gene: 9. The CDR3 is made up of 15 amino acids. In nucleotides, the CDR3 is TGTGCCAGTAGGGCCTACAGGGGTCCGTCCTACGAGCAGTACTTC. Its translation is CASRAYRGPSYEQYF.

The chain is built from TRBV7-9 and TRBJ1-1, with a tentative D call TRBD1 (6 bases). Germline V gives CDR1 SEHNR, CDR2 FQNEAQ (reference sequence). The V gene lost 5 bases and the J gene lost 4 bases, with 17 bases spanning the gap. The CDR3 sequence is 15 residues long. CDR3 loop: CASSRGGAVVTEAFF. The CDR3 DNA is TGTGCCAGCAGCCGCGGGGGGGCGGTTGTCACTGAAGCTTTCTTT.

V and J are TRBV5-1 and TRBJ2-5, with D possibly being TRBD1 (6 bases). There are 13 residues in the CDR3. Per the germline V gene, CDR1 is SGHRS and CDR2 is YFSETQ. Trimming cost V 1 base and J 5 bases, with 9 bases left between them. The CDR3 nucleotides read TGCGCCAGCAGCTTGAACAGGGAGGAGACCCAGTACTTC. Translation gives CASSLNREETQYF.

The chain joins TRBV11-2 to TRBJ2-5, with no clear D. The germline V and J ends were trimmed by 6 bases and 5 bases, with 13 bases remaining between them. The CDR3 is made up of 13 amino acids. Per the germline V gene, CDR1 is SGHAT and CDR2 is FQNNGV. CDR3 in DNA: TGTGCCAGCAGTCACCTTTTCGGGGAGACCCAGTACTTC. As protein: CASSHLFGETQYF.

The genes are TRBV28 and TRBJ2-5; 10 nucleotides match TRBD1. Unmatched junction bases numbered 1, after V lost 6 bases and J lost 3 bases. This CDR3 region has 13 residues. CDR1 is MDHEN and CDR2 is SYDVKM in the germline V gene. The CDR3 here is CASRDRGKETQYF. As DNA, the CDR3 is TGTGCCAGCAGGGACAGGGGGAAAGAGACCCAGTACTTC.

The chain joins TRBV5-1 to TRBJ2-1; TRBD1 matches 8 bases. The CDR3 has 14 residues. The junction had 6 bases not matched to a gene; V was cut back by 5 bases and J by 5 bases. Germline CDR1 and CDR2: SGHRS and YFSETQ. CDR3 protein: CASSSGTGDNEQFF. CDR3 bases: TGCGCCAGCAGTTCCGGGACAGGTGACAATGAGCAGTTCTTC.

The rearrangement links TRBV28 to TRBJ2-1, with TRBD2 matching over 11 bases. Per germline, CDR1 MDHEN and CDR2 SYDVKM. The CDR3 length is 14 residues. The ends lost 6 bases at V and 8 bases at J; junction bases unmatched: 6. This chain's CDR3 is CASRGSGGADEQFF. CDR3 nucleotides: TGTGCCAGCAGAGGTAGCGGGGGGGCAGATGAGCAGTTCTTC.

This rearrangement joins TRBV30 to TRBJ1-5; 9 nucleotides match TRBD1. Trimming removed 3 bases from V and 7 bases from J; junction bases left unmatched: 10. The CDR3 length is 15 residues. In germline, CDR1 is GTSNPN, CDR2 SVGIG (reference sequence). This CDR3 reads CAWSARDREDQPQHF. CDR3 in DNA: TGTGCCTGGAGCGCTCGGGACAGGGAAGACCAGCCCCAGCATTTT.

V and J are TRBV29-1 and TRBJ1-1; a possible D gene is TRBD1 (6 bases). Between the trimmed V and J ends, which lost 3 bases and 1 base, there was a span of 15 bases. The germline CDR1 and CDR2 sequences are SQVTM and ANQGSEA. The CDR3 consists of 15 residues. The CDR3 nucleotides are TGCAGCGTTGATAAAGGCCAGACAGGGAACACTGAAGCTTTCTTT. Its translation: CSVDKGQTGNTEAFF.

The genes are TRBV5-1 and TRBJ1-2; no clear D gene. CDR3 length equals 15 residues. Germline values: CDR1 SGHRS, CDR2 YFSETQ. V lost 0 bases, J lost 4 bases, and 13 bases lay in between. The CDR3 region has the DNA TGCGCCAGCAGCTTGGAGCCAGGTGGGAGCTATGGCTACACCTTC. It is translated as CASSLEPGGSYGYTF.

The chain employs TRBV29-1 and TRBJ2-7; possibly TRBD1 for D (6 bases). Germline values: CDR1 SQVTM, CDR2 ANQGSEA. CDR3 size: 14 residues. V lost 5 bases, J lost 3 bases, and 17 bases lay in between. CDR3 DNA: TGCAGCGTTTCGGACCAGGGGTCTATCTACGAGCAGTACTTC. Translated: CSVSDQGSIYEQYF.

The V and J genes are TRBV5-1 and TRBJ1-1, with D hard to call. V lost 4 bases and J 0 bases, leaving 16 bases between the germline ends. Per the germline V gene, CDR1 is SGHRS and CDR2 is YFSETQ. The CDR3 consists of 16 residues. CDR3 DNA: TGCGCCAGCAGCACACCCGGGCGGGGTTTGAACACTGAAGCTTTCTTT. It yields the protein CASSTPGRGLNTEAFF.

This chain connects TRBV4-1 to TRBJ2-7, with D perhaps TRBD1 (5 bases). Germline CDR1 is MGHRA and CDR2 is YSYEKL. Between the trimmed V and J ends, which lost 3 bases and 3 bases, there was a span of 15 bases. The CDR3 has 15 residues. Written as DNA, the CDR3 is TGCGCCAGCAGCCACCCCAACTCCGGACACTACGAGCAGTACTTC. The encoded protein is CASSHPNSGHYEQYF.

The chain has TRBV2 and TRBJ1-1; D gene ambiguous. This CDR3 has 12 residues. Germline V CDR1 and CDR2: SNHLY, FYNNEI. Trimming removed 7 bases from V and 0 bases from J, with 6 bases in between. The CDR3 loop reads CASKLMNTEAFF. DNA of the CDR3: TGTGCCAGCAAACTGATGAACACTGAAGCTTTCTTT.

V and J are TRBV18 and TRBJ1-1; D gene ambiguous. There are 16 residues in the CDR3. The V gene's germline CDR1 is KGHSH and CDR2 LQKENI. V was shortened by 5 bases and J by 5 bases, with 21 bases between the two germline ends. CDR3 coding DNA: TGTGCCAGCTCAGAATATACCCTAGGTGGATCAACTGAAGCTTTCTTT. Its translation: CASSEYTLGGSTEAFF.

V and J are TRBV7-6 and TRBJ2-1; 9 nucleotides agree with TRBD1. Germline V gene sequence: CDR1 SGHVS, CDR2 FNYEAQ. The length of the CDR3 is 17 residues. J was trimmed by 6 bases and V by 3 bases; bases with no gene match: 12. CDR3 sequence (DNA): TGTGCCAGCAGCTTGGATGCGGGACAGGGATTATCCAATGAGCAGTTCTTC. As protein: CASSLDAGQGLSNEQFF.

The V gene is TRBV6-1, the J gene TRBJ1-5; no definite D call. This CDR3 is 14 amino acids long. Trimming pared 3 bases from V and 5 bases from J, leaving 11 bases between. Germline V gene sequence: CDR1 MNHNS, CDR2 SASEGT. The CDR3 here is CASSDGGGHQPQHF. DNA of the CDR3: TGTGCCAGCAGTGATGGTGGTGGGCATCAGCCCCAGCATTTT.

The chain joins TRBV29-1 to TRBJ1-1; 8 nucleotides line up with TRBD1. CDR3 length equals 15 residues. Germline CDR1 and CDR2: SQVTM and ANQGSEA. V shed 0 bases and J 2 bases; nucleotides not matched to a gene: 5. The CDR3, as DNA: TGCAGCGTTGAAGATCTGACAGGGGCTAACACTGAAGCTTTCTTT. Translation: CSVEDLTGANTEAFF.

The J gene is TRBJ2-7, the V gene TRBV4-2, with 8 bases matching TRBD2. With V trimmed by 0 bases and J by 2 bases, 9 bases remained unmatched. Germline loops: CDR1 LGHNA, CDR2 YNFKEQ. The CDR3 totals 17 residues. The DNA of the CDR3 is TGTGCCAGCAGCCAAGATCTAAGGCGGGGGGCGACCTACGAGCAGTACTTC. Translating it yields CASSQDLRRGATYEQYF.

The rearrangement joins TRBV14 to TRBJ2-5; 7 bases agree with TRBD1. V shed 3 bases and J 0 bases; nucleotides not matched to a gene: 19. The CDR3 has 20 amino acids. Germline V gene data show CDR1 as SGHDN and CDR2 as FVKESK. In DNA form, the CDR3 reads TGTGCCAGCAGCCACCGAACAGGAGACAGGGCACCCAAGTACCAAGAGACCCAGTACTTC. It translates to CASSHRTGDRAPKYQETQYF.